This T cell receptor (beta chain) derives from a study of CD8 T cells in ankylosing spondylitis. Quantitative barcoded 5'-RACE was used to prepare TCR beta libraries. TCRdb analysed the 5' RACE reads with MiXCR anew, one entry per CDR3 protein. The repertoire holds about 110,000 distinct CDR3 sequences, with nearly 25% as singletons. Sequencing used synovial fluid, either unsorted or a sorted T cell fraction (not recorded which). The clonotype originates from a male donor with ankylosing spondylitis.

In nucleotides, the CDR3 is TGCGCCACCTCACTACAAATAGGGGCGGACACTGAAGCTTTCTTT. This codes for CATSLQIGADTEAFF. The genes are TRBV5-1 and TRBJ1-1; D may be TRBD1 (5 bases). Germline V gives CDR1 SGHRS, CDR2 YFSETQ. The CDR3 sequence is 15 residues long. Deletions cut 9 bases from V and 3 bases from J, with 21 bases between.